The rows below give T cell receptor beta chains drawn from one sample of a study of identifying expanded T cells in peripheral blood. Produced via immunoSEQ multiplex PCR; TCRdb's table is partial and in-frame only. The sample includes 70,000 to 95,000 clones, about 88% of them seen just once. The sample comprised blood. All receptors derive from a person between 18 and 70 years old in good health. CDR3s include the opening cysteine and the closing phenylalanine or tryptophan. The D gene is left open where the match is weak. Clone size is shown for a subset of rows, as once, few, many or a class of expanded clone.

CDR3 DNA	CDR3 protein	D gene	CDR3 length	J gene	V gene	clone size
TGTGCCAGCAGCTTGTTAGTGGATCCGGACACCGGGGAGCTGTTTTTT	CASSLLVDPDTGELFF	NA	16	TRBJ2-2	TRBV5-6	NA
TGTGCCAGCAGTCCCGGGACAGGTGATGAGCAGTTCTTC	CASSPGTGDEQFF	TRBD1	13	TRBJ2-1	TRBV2	NA
TGCGCCAGCAGCATCACCCCAGGGCGGGAGCAGTACTTC	CASSITPGREQYF	NA	13	TRBJ2-7	TRBV5-1	NA
TGTGCCAGCAGCTTAGAGGAGTTCTACGAGCAGTACTTC	CASSLEEFYEQYF	NA	13	TRBJ2-7	TRBV7-9	NA
TGTGCCAGCAGTGTAGGGGACATCCCTAGGCCCCAGCATTTT	CASSVGDIPRPQHF	NA	14	TRBJ1-5	TRBV2	NA
TGTGCCAGCAGTGAACTTCGGACAGGGATTCTCTATGGCTACACCTTC	CASSELRTGILYGYTF	TRBD1	16	TRBJ1-2	TRBV6-1	NA
TGTGCCAGCAGCTTTATAGCGGGAGGGCAAGAGACCCAGTACTTC	CASSFIAGGQETQYF	TRBD2	15	TRBJ2-5	TRBV7-9	NA
TGTGCCTGGCCGTCTGGGGGGGGCCGTTTGTATTTT	CAWPSGGGRLYF	NA	12	TRBJ2-3	TRBV30	once
TGTGCCAGCAGTTATTCGGGGAATTTCGCCTACAATGAGCAGTTCTTC	CASSYSGNFAYNEQFF	NA	16	TRBJ2-1	TRBV6-6	NA
TGTGCCAGTAGTATAGGGAGGGACACCGGGGAGCTGTTTTTT	CASSIGRDTGELFF	NA	14	TRBJ2-2	TRBV19	NA
TGTGCCAGCGTGGTTGAGGGGAGCAATCAGCCCCAGCATTTT	CASVVEGSNQPQHF	NA	14	TRBJ1-5	TRBV2	NA
TGTGCCAGCTCACCGAACAGGGGCTATGAGCAGTTCTTC	CASSPNRGYEQFF	TRBD1	13	TRBJ2-1	TRBV18	NA
TGTGCCATCAGTGATCTAAGGACAGGGACCTTCACTGGAAACACCATATATTTT	CAISDLRTGTFTGNTIYF	TRBD1	18	TRBJ1-3	TRBV10-3	once
TGTGCCAGCAGCGTCGCTAGCGGGGGGGCTGAGTTCTTC	CASSVASGGAEFF	TRBD2	13	TRBJ2-1	TRBV5-4	NA
TGTGCCAGCAGCTTTCTGACGCAAGAGACCCAGTACTTC	CASSFLTQETQYF	NA	13	TRBJ2-5	TRBV11-2	NA
TGTGCCAGCAGTTTATCCAGGGGGCTGAGCAATCAGCCCCAGCATTTT	CASSLSRGLSNQPQHF	TRBD1	16	TRBJ1-5	TRBV28	NA
TGCGCCAGCAGCTCGGGGGACAGGTGGTATGAAAAACTGTTTTTT	CASSSGDRWYEKLFF	TRBD1	15	TRBJ1-4	TRBV5-1	NA
TGTGCCACTGAGGGGGATGGGGCCAACGTCCTGACTTTC	CATEGDGANVLTF	NA	13	TRBJ2-6	TRBV2	NA
TGTGCCAGCAGCTTGGGCAGAGAAGAGACCCAGTACTTC	CASSLGREETQYF	NA	13	TRBJ2-5	TRBV11-2	NA
TGCGCCAGCAGCTTGGAGTCTCCGGCCCAGTACTTC	CASSLESPAQYF	NA	12	TRBJ2-5	TRBV5-1	NA
TGTGCCAGCAGCTTGGGACTTTCCCGCGGATACGAGCAGTACTTC	CASSLGLSRGYEQYF	NA	15	TRBJ2-7	TRBV5-8	NA
TGTGCCAGCAGTGCGGAACAGGGCAATCAGCCCCAGCATTTT	CASSAEQGNQPQHF	NA	14	TRBJ1-5	TRBV6-4	NA
TGTGCCAGCAGCCAGCCTCGGGGGGTCAGCACAGATACGCAGTATTTT	CASSQPRGVSTDTQYF	TRBD2	16	TRBJ2-3	TRBV4-2	NA
TGTGCCAGCAGCGACCGGGACAGGACTTACGAGCAGTACTTC	CASSDRDRTYEQYF	TRBD1	14	TRBJ2-7	TRBV5-6	NA
TGTGCCAGCAGTTTACGTATCACCTACGAGCAGTACTTC	CASSLRITYEQYF	NA	13	TRBJ2-7	TRBV28	NA
TGTGCCAGCAGCGTAGGACTAGGAGTATACAATGAGCAGTTCTTC	CASSVGLGVYNEQFF	NA	15	TRBJ2-1	TRBV9	NA
TGTGCCAGCAGCTTGGCGCCCAGCGGCCAAGAGACCCAGTACTTC	CASSLAPSGQETQYF	NA	15	TRBJ2-5	TRBV5-4	NA
TGTGCCAGCAGCTTAGCAGGGAAACAGCCCCAGCATTTT	CASSLAGKQPQHF	NA	13	TRBJ1-5	TRBV5-5	NA
TGTGCCAGCAGTTTGGGCGGAAACACTGAAGCTTTCTTT	CASSLGGNTEAFF	NA	13	TRBJ1-1	TRBV28	NA
TGTGCCAGCAGTGAAGCCTTGGAAGGAAACACCATATATTTT	CASSEALEGNTIYF	NA	14	TRBJ1-3	TRBV6-1	NA
TGTGCCAGCAGCCCTACTACAACAGGGGGCAGGGAGACCCAGTACTTC	CASSPTTTGGRETQYF	TRBD1	16	TRBJ2-5	TRBV13	NA
TGTGCCAGCAACTATGGACTAGCGGGGGCCCCGGGCGGGGAGCTGTTTTTT	CASNYGLAGAPGGELFF	TRBD2	17	TRBJ2-2	TRBV5-5	NA
TGTGCCAGCAGCAGGGGGATTGGGGGCTACACCTTC	CASSRGIGGYTF	TRBD1	12	TRBJ1-2	TRBV6-5	NA
TGCGCCAGCAGCCAAGATGCGGGACCCCCCTCCTACGAGCAGTACTTC	CASSQDAGPPSYEQYF	NA	16	TRBJ2-7	TRBV4-1	NA